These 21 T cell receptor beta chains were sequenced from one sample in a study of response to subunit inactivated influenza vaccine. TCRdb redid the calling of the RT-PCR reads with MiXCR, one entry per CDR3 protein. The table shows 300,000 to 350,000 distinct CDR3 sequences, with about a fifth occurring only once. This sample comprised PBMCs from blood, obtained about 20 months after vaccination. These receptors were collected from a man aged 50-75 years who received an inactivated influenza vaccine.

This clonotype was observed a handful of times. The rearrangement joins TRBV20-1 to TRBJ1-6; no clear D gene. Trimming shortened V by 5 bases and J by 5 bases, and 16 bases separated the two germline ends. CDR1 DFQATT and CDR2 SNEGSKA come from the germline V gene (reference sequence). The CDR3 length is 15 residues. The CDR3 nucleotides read TGCAGTGCTTCCCGAGACGGCTATAATAATTCACCCCTCCACTTT. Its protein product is CSASRDGYNNSPLHF.

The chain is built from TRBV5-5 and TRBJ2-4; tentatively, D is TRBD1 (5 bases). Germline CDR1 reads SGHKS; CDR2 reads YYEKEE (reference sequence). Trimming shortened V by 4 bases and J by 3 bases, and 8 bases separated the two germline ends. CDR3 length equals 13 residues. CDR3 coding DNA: TGTGCCAGCAGCGACAGCAACAAAAACATTCAGTACTTC. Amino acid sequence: CASSDSNKNIQYF.

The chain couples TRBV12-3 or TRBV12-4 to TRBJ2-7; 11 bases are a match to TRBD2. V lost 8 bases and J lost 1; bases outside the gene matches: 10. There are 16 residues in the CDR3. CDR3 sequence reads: CASGYTGTSGSYEQYF. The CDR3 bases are TGTGCCAGCGGATACACGGGGACTAGCGGTTCCTACGAGCAGTACTTC.

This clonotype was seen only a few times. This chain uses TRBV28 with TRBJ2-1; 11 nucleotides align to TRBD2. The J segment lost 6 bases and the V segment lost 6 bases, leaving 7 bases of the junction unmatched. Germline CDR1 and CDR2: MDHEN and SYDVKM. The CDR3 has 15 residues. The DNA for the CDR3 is TGTGCCAGCAGGGAAGCTAGCGGGGGGATCAATGAGCAGTTCTTC. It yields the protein CASREASGGINEQFF. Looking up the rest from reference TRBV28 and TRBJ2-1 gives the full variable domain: DVKVTQSSRYLVKRTGEKVFLECVQDMDHENMFWYRQDPGLGLRLIYFSYDVKMKEKGDIPEGYSVSREKKERFSLILESASTNQTSMYLCASREASGGINEQFFGPGTRLTVL.

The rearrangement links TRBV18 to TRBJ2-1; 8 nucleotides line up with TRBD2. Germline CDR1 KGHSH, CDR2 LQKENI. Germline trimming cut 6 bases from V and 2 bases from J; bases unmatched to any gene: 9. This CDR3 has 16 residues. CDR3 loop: CASSAGVAGTYNEQFF. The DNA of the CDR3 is TGTGCCAGCTCTGCCGGGGTAGCGGGGACCTACAATGAGCAGTTCTTC.

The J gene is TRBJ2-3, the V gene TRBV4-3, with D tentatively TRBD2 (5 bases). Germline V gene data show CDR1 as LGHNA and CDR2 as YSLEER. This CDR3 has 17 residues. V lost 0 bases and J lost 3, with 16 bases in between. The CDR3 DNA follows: TGCGCCAGCAGCCAAGATCTTGTAGCGCTAAGGACAGATACGCAGTATTTT. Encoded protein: CASSQDLVALRTDTQYF.

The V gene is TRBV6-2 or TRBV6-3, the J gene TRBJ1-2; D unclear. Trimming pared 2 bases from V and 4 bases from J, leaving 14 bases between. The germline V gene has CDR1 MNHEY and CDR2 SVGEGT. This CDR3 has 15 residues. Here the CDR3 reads CASSYRATLIYGYTF. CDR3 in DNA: TGTGCCAGCAGTTACAGAGCCACCCTGATCTATGGCTACACCTTC.

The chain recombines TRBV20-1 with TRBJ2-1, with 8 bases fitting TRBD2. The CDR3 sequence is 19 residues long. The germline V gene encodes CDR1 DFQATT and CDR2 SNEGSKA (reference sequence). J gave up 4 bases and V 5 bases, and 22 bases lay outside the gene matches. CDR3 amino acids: CSAPGRGVLSGKSYNEQFF. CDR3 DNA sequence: TGCAGTGCTCCCGGCAGGGGCGTTCTTAGCGGGAAAAGTTACAATGAGCAGTTCTTC.

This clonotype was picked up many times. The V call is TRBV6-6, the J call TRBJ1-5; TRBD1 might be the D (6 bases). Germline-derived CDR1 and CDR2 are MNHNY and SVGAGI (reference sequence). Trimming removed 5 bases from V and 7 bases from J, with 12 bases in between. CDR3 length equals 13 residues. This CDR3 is CASSTSGAQPQHF. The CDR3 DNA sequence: TGTGCCAGCAGTACCTCGGGGGCACAGCCCCAGCATTTT.

In DNA, the CDR3 is TGCAGTGCTAGAAGACAAATTGACAATGAGCAGTTCTTC. It is translated as CSARRQIDNEQFF. This chain joins TRBV20-1 and TRBJ2-1; the D is unclear. V was shortened by 2 bases and J by 5 bases, with 10 bases between the two germline ends. Germline V gene lookup returns CDR1 DFQATT and CDR2 SNEGSKA (reference sequence). The CDR3 extends over 13 amino acids.

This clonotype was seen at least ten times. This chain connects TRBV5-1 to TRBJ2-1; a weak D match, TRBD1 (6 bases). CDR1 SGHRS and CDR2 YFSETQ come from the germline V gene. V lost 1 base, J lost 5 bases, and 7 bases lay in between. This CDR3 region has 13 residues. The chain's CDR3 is CASSLTGNNEQFF. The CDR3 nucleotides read TGCGCCAGCAGCTTGACAGGGAACAATGAGCAGTTCTTC.

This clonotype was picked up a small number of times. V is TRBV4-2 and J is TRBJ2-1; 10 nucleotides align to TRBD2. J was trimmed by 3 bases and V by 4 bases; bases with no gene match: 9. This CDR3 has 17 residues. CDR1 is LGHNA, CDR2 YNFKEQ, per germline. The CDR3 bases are TGTGCCAGCAGCCCCCTAACGAGCGGGAGGGTCTACAATGAGCAGTTCTTC. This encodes CASSPLTSGRVYNEQFF.

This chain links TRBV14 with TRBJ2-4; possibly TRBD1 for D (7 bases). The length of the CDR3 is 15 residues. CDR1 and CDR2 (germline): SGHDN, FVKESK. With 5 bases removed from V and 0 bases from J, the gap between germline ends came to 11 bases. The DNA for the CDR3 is TGTGCCAGCAGCGATCAGGGGGGAGCCAAAAACATTCAGTACTTC. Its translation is CASSDQGGAKNIQYF.

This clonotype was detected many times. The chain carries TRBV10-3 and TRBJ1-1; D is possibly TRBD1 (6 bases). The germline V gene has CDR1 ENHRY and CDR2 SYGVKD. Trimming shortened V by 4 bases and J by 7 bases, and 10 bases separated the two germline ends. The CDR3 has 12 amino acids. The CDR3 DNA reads TGTGCCATCAGTGTAGGGACACTTGAAGCTTTCTTT. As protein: CAISVGTLEAFF.

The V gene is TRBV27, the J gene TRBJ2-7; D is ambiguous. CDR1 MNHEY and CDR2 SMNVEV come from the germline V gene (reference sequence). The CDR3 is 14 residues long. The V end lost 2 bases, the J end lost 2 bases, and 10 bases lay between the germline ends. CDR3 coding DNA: TGTGCCAGCAGTTTAATCGACCAGACCTACGAGCAGTACTTC. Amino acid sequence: CASSLIDQTYEQYF.

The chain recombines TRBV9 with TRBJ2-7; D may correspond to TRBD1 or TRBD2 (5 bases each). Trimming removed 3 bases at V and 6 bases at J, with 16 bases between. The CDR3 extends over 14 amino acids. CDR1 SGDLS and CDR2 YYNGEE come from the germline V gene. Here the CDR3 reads CASSGGPDIGEQYF. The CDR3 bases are TGTGCCAGCAGCGGGGGACCAGATATCGGCGAGCAGTACTTC.

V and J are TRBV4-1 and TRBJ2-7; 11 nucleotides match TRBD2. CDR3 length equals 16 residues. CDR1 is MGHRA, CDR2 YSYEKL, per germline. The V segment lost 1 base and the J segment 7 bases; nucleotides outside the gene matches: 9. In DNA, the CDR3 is TGCGCCAGCAGCCAAGCACTGACTAGCGGGATCGGGGAGCAGTACTTC. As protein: CASSQALTSGIGEQYF.

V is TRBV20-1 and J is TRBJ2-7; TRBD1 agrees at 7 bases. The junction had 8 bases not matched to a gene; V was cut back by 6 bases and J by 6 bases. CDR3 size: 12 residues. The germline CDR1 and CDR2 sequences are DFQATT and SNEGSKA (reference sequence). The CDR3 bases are TGCAGTGCCAGGGGGTGGGGGTCCGAGCAGTACTTC. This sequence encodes CSARGWGSEQYF.

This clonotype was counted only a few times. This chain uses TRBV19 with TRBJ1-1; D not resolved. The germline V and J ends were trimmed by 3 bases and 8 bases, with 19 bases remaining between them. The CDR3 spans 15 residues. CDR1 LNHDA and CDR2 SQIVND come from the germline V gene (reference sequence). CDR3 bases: TGTGCCAGTAGTATGTCCCCCCGTCGAGTCGGGGAAGCTTTCTTT. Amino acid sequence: CASSMSPRRVGEAFF.

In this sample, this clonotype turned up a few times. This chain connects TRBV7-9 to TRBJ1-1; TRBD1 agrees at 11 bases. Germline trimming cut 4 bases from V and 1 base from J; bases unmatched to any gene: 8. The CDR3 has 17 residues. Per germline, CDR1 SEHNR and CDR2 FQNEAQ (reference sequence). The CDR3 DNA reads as TGTGCCAGCAGCTGGTCGGGGACAGGGGGAACGAACACTGAAGCTTTCTTT. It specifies CASSWSGTGGTNTEAFF.

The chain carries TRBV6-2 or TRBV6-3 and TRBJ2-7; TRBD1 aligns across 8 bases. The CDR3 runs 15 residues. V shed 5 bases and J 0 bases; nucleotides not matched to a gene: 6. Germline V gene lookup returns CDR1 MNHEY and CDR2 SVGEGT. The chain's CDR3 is CASSPWTGSSYEQYF. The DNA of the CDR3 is TGTGCCAGCAGTCCATGGACAGGGAGCTCCTACGAGCAGTACTTC.